Following are 20 T cell receptor beta chains from one sample sequenced in a study of CD8 T cells in Susac syndrome. Random hexamers were used to reverse transcribe the RNA input (0.5 to 1 ug). TCRdb fed the immunoSEQ multiplex PCR reads into MiXCR, producing one record per CDR3 protein. The sample contains 200,000 or so distinct CDR3 sequences, 90% to 96% of which appear only once. The sequenced sample was CD4+ T cells from PBMCs. These receptors were taken from a human donor with multiple sclerosis.

This sequence joins TRBV29-1 and TRBJ1-1, with D unclear. The CDR3 spans 12 residues. The germline V and J ends were trimmed by 1 base and 9 bases, with 12 bases remaining between them. In germline, CDR1 is SQVTM, CDR2 ANQGSEA. CDR3 amino acids: CSVEVTTDKAFF. CDR3 bases: TGCAGCGTTGAAGTGACGACCGATAAAGCTTTCTTT.

The chain recombines TRBV20-1 with TRBJ1-5; TRBD1 aligns across 10 bases. J lost 7 bases, V lost 6 bases, and 6 bases had no gene match. CDR1 and CDR2 from the germline V gene are DFQATT and SNEGSKA (reference sequence). This CDR3 is 13 amino acids long. DNA for the CDR3: TGCAGTGCAACGGGACAGGGGAGCCAGCCCCAGCATTTT. It specifies CSATGQGSQPQHF.

The V and J genes are TRBV7-9 and TRBJ2-1; D gene ambiguous. The V and J ends lost 5 bases and 2 bases respectively, with 10 bases between them. The CDR3 runs to 14 residues. Germline CDR1 is SEHNR and CDR2 is FQNEAQ (reference sequence). The CDR3 DNA reads as TGTGCCAGCAGCCCCCCAAGGGCCTACAATGAGCAGTTCTTC. It translates to CASSPPRAYNEQFF.

The chain has TRBV4-3 and TRBJ1-2, with D possibly TRBD1 on 5 matching bases. Germline CDR1 and CDR2: LGHNA and YSLEER. Trimming took off 1 base at V and 5 bases at J, with 11 bases between the two ends. The CDR3 runs 14 residues. CDR3 sequence: CASSQVGVGYGYTF. CDR3 DNA: TGCGCCAGCAGCCAAGTGGGGGTGGGGTATGGCTACACCTTC.

V usage is TRBV20-1 and J usage is TRBJ1-2; tentative D call: TRBD1 (5 bases). The germline V gene encodes CDR1 DFQATT and CDR2 SNEGSKA (reference sequence). CDR3 size: 14 residues. The V and J ends lost 6 bases and 4 bases respectively, with 18 bases between them. Here the CDR3 DNA reads TGCAGTGCCCGCCTGCCTGACAGCGCCTATGGCTACACCTTC. It specifies CSARLPDSAYGYTF.

The chain is built from TRBV29-1 and TRBJ1-4, with D perhaps matching TRBD1 (5 bases). The CDR3 loop spans 12 amino acids. The V and J ends lost 4 bases and 5 bases respectively, with 8 bases between them. Germline V gene lookup returns CDR1 SQVTM and CDR2 ANQGSEA. The CDR3 sequence: CSVGRTNEKLFF. CDR3 in DNA: TGCAGCGTTGGACGGACAAATGAAAAACTGTTTTTT.

DNA for the CDR3: TGTGCCTGGTGGCGAGGTAGTATGGACACTGAAGCTTTCTTT. Protein product: CAWWRGSMDTEAFF. V usage is TRBV30 and J usage is TRBJ1-1, with unresolved D. This CDR3 has 14 amino acids. Germline values: CDR1 GTSNPN, CDR2 SVGIG (reference sequence). Trimming shortened V by 5 bases and J by 3 bases, and 16 bases separated the two germline ends. The full variable domain, with the rest looked up from reference TRBV30 and TRBJ1-1, is SQTIHQWPATLVQPVGSPLSLECTVEGTSNPNLYWYRQAAGRGLQLLFYSVGIGQISSEVPQNLSASRPQDRQFILSSKKLLLSDSGFYLCAWWRGSMDTEAFFGQGTRLTVV.

J is TRBJ1-2 and V is TRBV2, with D unresolved. Germline V CDR1 and CDR2: SNHLY, FYNNEI. The CDR3 contains 15 residues. Trimming stripped 5 bases from V and 5 bases from J, with 18 bases between. The CDR3 spells CASSMGGPRDYGYTF. CDR3 bases: TGTGCCAGCAGTATGGGAGGTCCCCGTGATTATGGCTACACCTTC.

The V gene is TRBV2, the J gene TRBJ1-1; 7 positions match TRBD1. V shed 8 bases and J 8 bases; nucleotides not matched to a gene: 11. The CDR3 spans 13 residues. In germline, CDR1 is SNHLY, CDR2 FYNNEI. CDR3 sequence (DNA): TGTGCCAGCGCGGGACAGCCGGATACCGAAGCTTTCTTT. Translated: CASAGQPDTEAFF.

The J gene is TRBJ2-1, the V gene TRBV5-1, with 7 nucleotides matching TRBD2. Germline CDR1 and CDR2: SGHRS and YFSETQ. V lost 6 bases to trimming and J lost 9 bases; unmatched junction nucleotides: 15. The CDR3 contains 15 residues. CDR3 bases: TGCGCCAGCAACCTCTTAGGACGGGAGGACGTTGAGCAGTTCTTC. This gives the protein CASNLLGREDVEQFF.

V is TRBV6-2 or TRBV6-3 and J is TRBJ1-5, with 8 positions matching TRBD1. The CDR3 is 18 amino acids. Germline CDR1 is MNHEY and CDR2 is SVGEGT. V dropped 7 bases and J dropped 2; count of bases not matched to a gene: 16. The CDR3 DNA reads TGTGCCAGCACCGAACCCCGACAGGGGAATAGAGGCAATCAGCCCCAGCATTTT. Protein sequence: CASTEPRQGNRGNQPQHF.

The V call is TRBV7-6, the J call TRBJ2-5; 8 bases line up with TRBD2. V shed 5 bases, J shed 1 base, and the junction held 6 bases outside the gene matches. The CDR3 is made up of 15 amino acids. Germline V lookup: CDR1 SGHVS, CDR2 FNYEAQ. For the CDR3, the DNA is TGTGCCAGCAGCGCCACCGGGACTAGCCAAGAGACCCAGTACTTC. This codes for CASSATGTSQETQYF.

V is TRBV28 and J is TRBJ2-7; TRBD1 is a possible D gene (5 bases). V was pared by 6 bases and J by 2 bases, with 17 bases between. Germline values: CDR1 MDHEN, CDR2 SYDVKM. The CDR3 spans 15 residues. CDR3 nucleotide sequence: TGTGCCAGCAGGTCCAGGGCCATGAACACCTACGAGCAGTACTTC. Translated, it gives CASRSRAMNTYEQYF.

The CDR3 reads CSGSVGQGPDTQYF. CDR3 sequence (DNA): TGCAGCGGCTCGGTAGGACAGGGTCCGGATACGCAGTATTTT. V is TRBV29-1 and J is TRBJ2-3; TRBD1 agrees at 8 bases. The junction had 12 bases not matched to a gene; V was cut back by 7 bases and J by 6 bases. The CDR3 totals 14 residues. Germline CDR1 reads SQVTM; CDR2 reads ANQGSEA.

The V gene is TRBV20-1, the J gene TRBJ1-1, with D uncertain. V gave up 5 bases and J gave up 1 base, with 11 bases separating them. Looked up from germline, CDR1 is DFQATT and CDR2 is SNEGSKA (reference sequence). CDR3 length: 13 residues. CDR3 in DNA: TGCAGTGCTTTACGCCCGGGGAACACTGAAGCTTTCTTT. Translated, it gives CSALRPGNTEAFF.

V and J are TRBV9 and TRBJ1-1, with D perhaps TRBD1 (6 bases). V lost 4 bases to trimming and J lost 3 bases, with 10 bases between them. Germline loops: CDR1 SGDLS, CDR2 YYNGEE. The CDR3 loop spans 13 amino acids. CDR3 protein: CASSLWTDTEAFF. The CDR3 DNA is TGTGCCAGCAGCCTCTGGACAGACACTGAAGCTTTCTTT.

The rearrangement joins TRBV30 to TRBJ2-5, with D perhaps given as TRBD1 or TRBD2 (7 bases each). In germline, CDR1 is GTSNPN, CDR2 SVGIG (reference sequence). The germline V and J ends were trimmed by 3 bases and 2 bases, with 13 bases remaining between them. The CDR3 consists of 14 residues. The CDR3, as DNA: TGTGCCTGGAGCAGGGGGGGCGGACAAGAGACCCAGTACTTC. Its protein is CAWSRGGGQETQYF.

The chain employs TRBV30 and TRBJ1-2; no clear D gene. The germline V gene encodes CDR1 GTSNPN and CDR2 SVGIG (reference sequence). This CDR3 spans 15 amino acids. V was pared by 2 bases and J by 4 bases, with 17 bases between. The CDR3 DNA is TGTGCCTGGAGTACCTGGGCAGGCGGCCCCTATGGCTACACCTTC. It translates to CAWSTWAGGPYGYTF. Full variable domain (outside the CDR3, taken from reference TRBV30 and TRBJ1-2): SQTIHQWPATLVQPVGSPLSLECTVEGTSNPNLYWYRQAAGRGLQLLFYSVGIGQISSEVPQNLSASRPQDRQFILSSKKLLLSDSGFYLCAWSTWAGGPYGYTFGSGTRLTVV.

The gene calls are TRBV3-1 and TRBJ2-5; 10 bases fit TRBD2. The germline V gene has CDR1 LGHDT and CDR2 YNNKEL (reference sequence). This CDR3 region has 14 residues. Germline trimming cut 4 bases from V and 6 bases from J; bases unmatched to any gene: 5. The CDR3 protein is CASSRASGGQTQYF. CDR3 nucleotide sequence: TGTGCCAGCAGCCGGGCTAGCGGGGGACAGACCCAGTACTTC.

This chain's CDR3 is CASSPSGRNSNEKLFF. Here the CDR3 DNA reads TGTGCCAGCAGCCCCAGTGGGAGAAATTCTAATGAAAAACTGTTTTTT. The chain links TRBV25-1 to TRBJ1-4; no definite D call. The CDR3 is 16 amino acids. Germline lookup yields CDR1 MGHDK and CDR2 SYGVNS. The V gene lost 6 bases and the J gene lost 3 bases, with 17 bases spanning the gap.